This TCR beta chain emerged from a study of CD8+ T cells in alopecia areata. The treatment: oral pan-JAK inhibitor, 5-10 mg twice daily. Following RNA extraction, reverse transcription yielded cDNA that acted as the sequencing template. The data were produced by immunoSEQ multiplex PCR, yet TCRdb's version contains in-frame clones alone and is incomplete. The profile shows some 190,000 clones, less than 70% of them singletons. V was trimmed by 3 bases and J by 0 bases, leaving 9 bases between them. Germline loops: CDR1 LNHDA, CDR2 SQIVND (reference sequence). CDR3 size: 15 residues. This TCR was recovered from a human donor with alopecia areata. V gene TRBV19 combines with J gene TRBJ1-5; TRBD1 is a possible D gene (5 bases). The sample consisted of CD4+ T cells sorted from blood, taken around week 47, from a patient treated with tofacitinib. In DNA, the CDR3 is TGTGCCAGTAGTATTGAGGGGAATAGCAATCAGCCCCAGCATTTT. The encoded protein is CASSIEGNSNQPQHF. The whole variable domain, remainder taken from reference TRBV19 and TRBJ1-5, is DGGITQSPKYLFRKEGQNVTLSCEQNLNHDAMYWYRQDPGQGLRLIYYSQIVNDFQKGDIAEGYSVSREKKESFPLTVTSAQKNPTAFYLCASSIEGNSNQPQHFGDGTRLSIL.